The source of this T cell receptor (beta chain) is a study of OX40 agonist ivuxolimab in advanced cancers. This CDR3 is built from 11 residues. The V gene lost 6 bases and the J gene lost 5 bases, with 7 bases spanning the gap. CDR1 is SNHLY and CDR2 is FYNNEI in the germline V gene. The protocol was immunoSEQ multiplex PCR, while the TCRdb copy is restricted to in-frame clones and leaves out a portion. This table holds 100,000 to 150,000 clones, under 95% found once. This receptor was obtained from an adult with an advanced solid tumor such as melanoma, head and neck, liver or kidney cancer. The genes are TRBV2 and TRBJ2-5; D gene uncertain. The material was CD4+ or CD8+ T cells sorted from blood, obtained in a trial of the OX40 agonist ivuxolimab. DNA of the CDR3: TGTGCCAGCAGGGGCCATGAGACCCAGTACTTC. Translation: CASRGHETQYF.